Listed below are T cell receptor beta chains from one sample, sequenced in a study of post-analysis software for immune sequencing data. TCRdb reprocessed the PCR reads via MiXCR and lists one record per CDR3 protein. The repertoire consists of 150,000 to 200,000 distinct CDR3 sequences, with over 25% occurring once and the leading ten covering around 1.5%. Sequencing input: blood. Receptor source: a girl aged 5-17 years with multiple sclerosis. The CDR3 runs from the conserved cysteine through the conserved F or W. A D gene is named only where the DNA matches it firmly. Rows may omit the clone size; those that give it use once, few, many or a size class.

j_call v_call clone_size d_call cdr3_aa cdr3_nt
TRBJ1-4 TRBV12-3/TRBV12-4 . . CASSPRLGLLTNEELFF TGTGCCAGCAGTCCACGGCTCGGCCTTCTAACTAATGAAGAACTGTTTTTT
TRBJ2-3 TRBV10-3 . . CAIMETDTDTQYF TGTGCCATCATGGAAACAGACACAGATACGCAGTATTTT
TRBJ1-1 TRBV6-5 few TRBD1 CASSTPTDRAAEAFF TGTGCCAGCAGTACCCCGACGGACAGGGCGGCTGAAGCTTTCTTT
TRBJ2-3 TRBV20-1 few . CSATGGSTDAQYF TGCAGTGCGACGGGCGGAAGCACAGATGCGCAGTATTTT
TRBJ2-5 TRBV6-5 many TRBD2 CASTAPAGGGRETQYF TGTGCCAGCACCGCGCCGGCGGGAGGAGGAAGAGAGACCCAGTACTTC
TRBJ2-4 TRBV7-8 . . CAGGYNSCEQHF TGTGCCGGCGGGTATAACTCCTGCGAGCAGCACTTC
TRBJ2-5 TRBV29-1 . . CSVLRGPGWETQYF TGCAGCGTCTTAAGGGGCCCCGGATGGGAGACCCAGTACTTC
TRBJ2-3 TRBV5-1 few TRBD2 CASSSGRGLAGSSTDTQYF TGCGCCAGCAGTTCCGGCCGGGGACTAGCGGGCTCCTCCACAGATACGCAGTATTTT
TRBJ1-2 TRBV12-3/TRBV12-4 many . CASSGPWGLDGYTF TGTGCCAGCAGTGGCCCCTGGGGATTGGATGGCTACACCTTC
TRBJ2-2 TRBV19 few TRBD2 CASSIGLAPGELFF TGTGCCAGTAGTATAGGACTAGCACCCGGGGAGCTGTTTTTT
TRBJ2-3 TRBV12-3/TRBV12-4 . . CASSLLADAQYF TGTGCCAGCAGTCTACTGGCAGATGCGCAGTATTTT
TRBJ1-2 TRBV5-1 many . CASSLAGIGYGYTF TGCGCCAGCAGCTTGGCCGGGATCGGCTATGGCTACACCTTC
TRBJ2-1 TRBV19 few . CASSIRSKSEQFF TGTGCCAGTAGTATCCGGTCGAAGAGTGAGCAGTTCTTC
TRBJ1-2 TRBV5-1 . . CASSLPFRTPCGYTF TGCGCCAGCAGCTTGCCGTTCCGGACCCCATGTGGCTACACCTTC
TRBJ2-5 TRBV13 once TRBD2 CASSLRRLAEETQYF TGTGCCAGCAGCCTGAGGCGGCTAGCGGAAGAGACCCAGTACTTC